The clone carrying this T cell receptor beta chain was seen only once. The data were taken from a study of blood T cell repertoires in COVID-19. Study context: There were acute and convalescent COVID-19 samples, and they came from the United States, Italy and Spain.

Germline-derived CDR1 and CDR2 are SQVTM and ANQGSEA. J was trimmed by 8 bases and V by 6 bases; bases with no gene match: 10. The CDR3 covers 13 residues. Per the original methods: Reference gene primer amplification in the assay estimated nucleated cell counts. Only in-frame clones appear in the TCRdb table, and some are missing; sequencing was by immunoSEQ multiplex PCR. The V and J calls and clone size come from that table; D and trimming were worked out from the DNA. This sample has 180,000 or so clones, with 85% found just once. The TCR sequence derives from a woman aged 55-69 years with acute or convalescent COVID-19. The chain carries TRBV29-1 and TRBJ1-2, with 9 bases identical to TRBD1. Sequencing was carried out using peripheral blood. The CDR3 DNA follows: TGCAGCGTGGTGGGGGACAGGGTAGTCGGCTACACCTTC. Residues: CSVVGDRVVGYTF.